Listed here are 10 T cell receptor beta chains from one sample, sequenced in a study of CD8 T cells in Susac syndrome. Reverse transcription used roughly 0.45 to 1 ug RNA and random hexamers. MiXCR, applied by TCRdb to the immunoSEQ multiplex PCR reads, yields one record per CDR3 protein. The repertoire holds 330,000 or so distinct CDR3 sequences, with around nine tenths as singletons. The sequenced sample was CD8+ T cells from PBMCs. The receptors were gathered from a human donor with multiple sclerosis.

The CDR3 is CASSQVGEGAEAFF. The CDR3 DNA follows: TGCGCCAGCAGCCAAGTGGGAGAGGGGGCTGAAGCTTTCTTT. This chain connects TRBV4-3 to TRBJ1-1; tentative D call: TRBD1 (6 bases). Per the germline V gene, CDR1 is LGHNA and CDR2 is YSLEER. The CDR3 covers 14 residues. V lost 1 base, J lost 6 bases, and 12 bases lay in between.

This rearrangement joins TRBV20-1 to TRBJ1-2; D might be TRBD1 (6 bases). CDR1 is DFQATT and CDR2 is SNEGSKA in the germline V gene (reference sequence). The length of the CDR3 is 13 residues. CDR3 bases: TGCAGCTTGGGGGGGGGCGCCGACTATGGCTACACCTTC. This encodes CSLGGGADYGYTF.

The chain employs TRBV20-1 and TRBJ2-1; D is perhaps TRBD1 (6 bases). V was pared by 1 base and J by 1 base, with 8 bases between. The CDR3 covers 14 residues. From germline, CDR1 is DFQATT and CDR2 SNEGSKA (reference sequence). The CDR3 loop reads CSARGQESYNEQFF. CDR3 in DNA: TGCAGTGCTAGAGGACAGGAGTCCTACAATGAGCAGTTCTTC.

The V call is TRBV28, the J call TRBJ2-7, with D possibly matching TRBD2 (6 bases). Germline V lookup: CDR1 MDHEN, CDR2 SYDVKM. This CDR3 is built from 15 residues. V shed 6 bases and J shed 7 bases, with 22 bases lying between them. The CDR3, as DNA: TGTGCCAGCAGCTCCTCCGGGACTCCCATCGGGGAGCAGTACTTC. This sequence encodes CASSSSGTPIGEQYF.

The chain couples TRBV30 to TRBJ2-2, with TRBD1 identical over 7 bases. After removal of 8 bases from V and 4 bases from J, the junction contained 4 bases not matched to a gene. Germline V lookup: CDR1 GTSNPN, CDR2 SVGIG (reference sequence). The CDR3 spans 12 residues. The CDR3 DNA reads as TGTGCCGTCCAGGGGGTCACCGGGGAGCTGTTTTTT. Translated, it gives CAVQGVTGELFF.

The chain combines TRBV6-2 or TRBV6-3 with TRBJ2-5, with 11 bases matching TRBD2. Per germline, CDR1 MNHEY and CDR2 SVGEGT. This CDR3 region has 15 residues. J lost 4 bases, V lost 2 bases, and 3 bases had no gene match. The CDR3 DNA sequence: TGTGCCAGCAGTTACCCTAGCGGGAGGCGAGAGACCCAGTACTTC. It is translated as CASSYPSGRRETQYF.

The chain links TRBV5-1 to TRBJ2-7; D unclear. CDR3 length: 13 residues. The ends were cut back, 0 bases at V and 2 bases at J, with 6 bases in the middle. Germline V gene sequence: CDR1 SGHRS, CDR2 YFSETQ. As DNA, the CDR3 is TGCGCCAGCAGCTTGGGGGAACCCTACGAGCAGTACTTC. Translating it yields CASSLGEPYEQYF.

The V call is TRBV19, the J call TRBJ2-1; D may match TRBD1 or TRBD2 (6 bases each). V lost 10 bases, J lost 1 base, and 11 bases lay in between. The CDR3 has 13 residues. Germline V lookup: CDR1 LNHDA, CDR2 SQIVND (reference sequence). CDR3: CAIGGGSYNEQFF. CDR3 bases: TGTGCCATTGGAGGGGGGTCCTACAATGAGCAGTTCTTC.

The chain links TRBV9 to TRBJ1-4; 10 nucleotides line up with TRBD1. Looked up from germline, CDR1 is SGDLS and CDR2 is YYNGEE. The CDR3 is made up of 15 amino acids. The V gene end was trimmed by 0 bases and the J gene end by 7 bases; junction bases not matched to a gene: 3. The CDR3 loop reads CASSVAGTGAEKLFF. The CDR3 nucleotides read TGTGCCAGCAGCGTAGCCGGGACAGGGGCTGAAAAACTGTTTTTT.

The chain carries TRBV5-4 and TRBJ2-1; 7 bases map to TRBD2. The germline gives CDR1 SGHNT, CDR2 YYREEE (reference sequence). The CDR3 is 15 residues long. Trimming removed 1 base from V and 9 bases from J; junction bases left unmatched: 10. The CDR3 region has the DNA TGTGCCAGCAGCTTGATTAGGGCGGGAGAGCGTGAGCAGTTCTTC. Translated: CASSLIRAGEREQFF.